This T cell receptor (beta chain) was sequenced in a study of radiotherapy plus CTLA-4 blockade in lung cancer. As regards this clone: Its target is unknown.

Profiled with immunoSEQ multiplex PCR; TCRdb holds only in-frame clones, not every one. The top ten hold around 7.2% of the sample, which has about 31,000 clones, almost 80% seen once. Study-wide results and caveats: Dynamics of early blood T cell clones, together with interferon-beta, were reportedly the best predictors of response. Researchers report tumor-derived TCR clones expanding in blood after radiotherapy plus ipilimumab.

Those patients who had chemo-refractory metastatic non-small-cell lung cancer were given focal radiation along with CTLA-4 blockade through ipilimumab. The receptor was isolated from a human donor with non-small cell lung cancer who had stable disease on radiotherapy plus ipilimumab. Sequences were derived from peripheral blood, sampled from a patient treated with radiotherapy plus ipilimumab.

The CDR3: CASRKGRDSLDYGYTF. CDR3 nucleotide sequence: TGTGCCAGTCGCAAAGGCCGGGACAGCCTTGACTATGGCTACACCTTC. The chain links TRBV19 to TRBJ1-2, with 7 nucleotides matching TRBD1. Germline values: CDR1 LNHDA, CDR2 SQIVND (reference sequence). The trim removed 8 bases at V and 3 bases at J, leaving 15 bases unmatched. The CDR3 is 16 amino acids.